This T cell receptor (beta chain) derives from a study of cytomegalovirus exposure and HLA in healthy donors. Study observations and caveats: There were some V segments, including TRBV6-2 and TRBV6-3, excluded as indistinguishable. Many donors shared some public TCRs, even though most TCR sequences were rare. Follow-up analysis later connected one missense variant in DCLRE1C with trimming of TCR beta V- and J-genes.

A word on this clone: Its matching antigen is unknown.

CDR3 length: 16 residues. Germline V gene lookup returns CDR1 LNHNV and CDR2 YYDKDF (reference sequence). V dropped 0 bases and J dropped 5; count of bases not matched to a gene: 3. The primer mix had 60 Vbeta and 13 Jbeta primers. Profiling relied on immunoSEQ multiplex PCR, and the TCRdb table lists in-frame clones only, not all of them. The sample yields approximately 160,000 clones, roughly 80% seen once. The specimen sequenced was PBMCs. This rearrangement joins TRBV15 to TRBJ1-4, with 10 bases lining up with TRBD1. The receptor's source is a human donor in good health. This chain's CDR3 is CATSRDRGQGNEKLFF. CDR3 sequence (DNA): TGTGCCACCAGCAGAGATAGGGGACAGGGGAATGAAAAACTGTTTTTT.